The T cell receptor (beta chain) described here comes from a study of blood T cell repertoires in COVID-19. Whole-study context: COVID-19 samples from acute and convalescent phases originated in the United States, Italy and Spain.

Only in-frame clones appear in the TCRdb table, and some are missing; sequencing was by immunoSEQ multiplex PCR. The data show about 180,000 clones, 89% seen once. CDR1 and CDR2 (germline): SGHTA, FQGNSA. The CDR3 runs to 16 residues. The junction had 11 bases not matched to a gene; V was cut back by 5 bases and J by 2 bases. Participants were aged 18 to 89 years from approximately 25 US areas. Cohort assignment relied on participant-reported clinical history. The genes are TRBV7-2 and TRBJ2-7, with 8 positions matching TRBD1. Sequenced: PBMCs or T cells enriched from blood (not recorded which). The receptor was isolated from a woman in her 40s with acute COVID-19. CDR3 DNA sequence: TGTGCCAGCAGCCAACCGGACAGGGCCCTAACCTACGAGCAGTACTTC. Encoded protein: CASSQPDRALTYEQYF.